The 21 T cell receptor beta chains in this list originate from one sample, sequenced in a study of T-cell memory formation after mild COVID-19 (dated by TCRdb to the early 2020s). Library prep was done by 5' RACE. TCRdb names Illumina NovaSeq 6000 as the instrument used. The public reads were run again by TCRdb, first through fastp at Q25 and then through MiXCR, and only productive beta chains were kept. Rows matching on CDR3 protein sequence are summarized as one entry with the most common DNA and genes. Across this sample there are around 150,000 distinct CDR3 sequences, with roughly 31% seen only once. The top ten constitute more than 10% of the sample. The specimen sequenced was PBMCs or a T cell subset sorted from them (not recorded which). Receptor source: an adult woman who had mild COVID-19 (a few samples of this study predate the infection). The sample titles of this study are shuffled in the database, so cell type and time point are left out; the donor was told from shared clones.

The chain couples TRBV24-1 to TRBJ2-3, with 10 bases lining up with TRBD2. This CDR3 has 16 amino acids. CDR1 is KGHDR and CDR2 is SFDVKD in the germline V gene. Trimming took 4 bases from V and 2 from J; bases not matched to a gene: 5. For the CDR3, the DNA is TGTGCCACCAGTGAAGCTAGCGGGAGTGTCACAGATACGCAGTATTTT. It translates to CATSEASGSVTDTQYF.

The genes are TRBV18 and TRBJ1-1, with TRBD1 identical over 7 bases. Germline-derived CDR1 and CDR2 are KGHSH and LQKENI. This CDR3 region has 16 residues. The J segment lost 1 base and the V segment lost 3 bases, leaving 8 bases of the junction unmatched. CDR3 amino acids: CASSPTRRDRNTEAFF. In nucleotides, the CDR3 is TGTGCCAGCTCACCTACCCGGCGGGACAGGAACACTGAAGCTTTCTTT.

This clonotype showed up just a few times. V usage is TRBV14 and J usage is TRBJ2-1; possible D gene TRBD1, 6 bases. V was trimmed by 3 bases and J by 4 bases, leaving 10 bases between them. Germline V lookup: CDR1 SGHDN, CDR2 FVKESK. The CDR3 loop spans 14 amino acids. The CDR3 here is CASSHWTAYNEQFF. The CDR3 nucleotides read TGTGCCAGCAGCCATTGGACAGCATACAATGAGCAGTTCTTC.

This clonotype was observed a handful of times. This chain joins TRBV18 and TRBJ2-3; TRBD2 matches at 13 bases. The CDR3 extends over 18 amino acids. The V gene's germline CDR1 is KGHSH and CDR2 LQKENI. V lost 3 bases, J lost 0 bases, and 6 bases stayed unmatched. Here the CDR3 DNA reads TGTGCCAGCTCACCCGGACTAGCGGGAGTCGGGAGCACAGATACGCAGTATTTT. It specifies CASSPGLAGVGSTDTQYF.

In this sample, this clonotype turned up a few times. The CDR3 DNA reads TGTGCCAGCTCAGAAGGGACAGCTCTCTACACCTTC. This gives the protein CASSEGTALYTF. V gene TRBV18 combines with J gene TRBJ1-2, with TRBD1 matching over 7 bases. The germline CDR1 and CDR2 sequences are KGHSH and LQKENI. The CDR3 runs to 12 residues. V shed 5 bases, J shed 10 bases, and the junction held 7 bases outside the gene matches.

The table lists this clonotype with a few counts. The rearrangement joins TRBV25-1 to TRBJ2-7, with 7 bases identical to TRBD2. Germline V CDR1 and CDR2: MGHDK, SYGVNS. The V segment lost 3 bases and the J segment 0 bases; nucleotides outside the gene matches: 11. This CDR3 has 17 residues. The CDR3 DNA reads as TGTGCCAGCAGTGATCAAGGGAGGGGACGGCGCTCCTACGAGCAGTACTTC. This sequence encodes CASSDQGRGRRSYEQYF.

The chain combines TRBV7-8 with TRBJ2-4; TRBD1 agrees at 9 bases. The CDR3 extends over 15 amino acids. The germline CDR1 and CDR2 sequences are SGHVS and FQNEAQ. V lost 3 bases to trimming and J lost 8 bases; unmatched junction nucleotides: 8. The CDR3: CASSFSGTGWDIQYF. CDR3 nucleotides: TGTGCCAGCAGCTTTTCCGGGACAGGGTGGGACATTCAGTACTTC.

The rearrangement uses TRBV7-2 and TRBJ2-7; TRBD2 aligns across 10 bases. The V gene's germline CDR1 is SGHTA and CDR2 FQGNSA. V lost 5 bases to trimming and J lost 2 bases; unmatched junction nucleotides: 9. The CDR3 has 16 residues. CDR3 bases: TGTGCCAGCAGCCCCGAACCGAGCGGGAGGGCCTACGAGCAGTACTTC. Encoded protein: CASSPEPSGRAYEQYF.

The gene calls are TRBV7-8 and TRBJ2-5; 7 bases agree with TRBD2. Germline V gene lookup returns CDR1 SGHVS and CDR2 FQNEAQ. The CDR3 consists of 15 residues. J lost 5 bases, V lost 1 base, and 7 bases had no gene match. This CDR3 reads CASSLVAGVAETQYF. In DNA, the CDR3 is TGTGCCAGCAGCTTAGTTGCGGGAGTTGCGGAGACCCAGTACTTC.

This clonotype was counted only a few times. V usage is TRBV5-1 and J usage is TRBJ2-5, with D perhaps assigned TRBD1 or TRBD2 (5 bases each). The CDR3 has 14 amino acids. Germline V CDR1 and CDR2: SGHRS, YFSETQ. The V end was cut by 7 bases, the J end by 5 bases, with 18 bases between. The CDR3 region is CASRPQRGWETQYF. The CDR3 DNA is TGCGCCAGCCGCCCGCAGAGGGGATGGGAGACCCAGTACTTC.

The chain carries TRBV29-1 and TRBJ1-5; no firm D call. This CDR3 spans 12 amino acids. The V end lost 7 bases, the J end lost 9 bases, and 16 bases lay between the germline ends. In germline, CDR1 is SQVTM, CDR2 ANQGSEA. CDR3 DNA: TGCAGCGCCGTGGAGGGTGGTCCGCCCCAGCATTTT. Its translation: CSAVEGGPPQHF.

This clonotype is classed as medium-sized. The rearrangement joins TRBV7-9 to TRBJ1-1; 7 positions agree with TRBD1. Germline loops: CDR1 SEHNR, CDR2 FQNEAQ (reference sequence). This CDR3 comprises 14 residues. The trim removed 4 bases at V and 12 bases at J, leaving 14 bases unmatched. The DNA for the CDR3 is TGTGCCAGCAGCTCCCCGGACAGGACCGCCGGAACTTTCTTT. This sequence encodes CASSSPDRTAGTFF.

This clonotype was counted only a few times. This chain joins TRBV10-3 and TRBJ2-1, with TRBD2 matching over 10 bases. The J segment lost 8 bases and the V segment lost 6 bases, leaving 7 bases of the junction unmatched. CDR1 is ENHRY and CDR2 is SYGVKD in the germline V gene. The CDR3 length is 14 residues. The CDR3, as DNA: TGTGCCATCAGACAGCGGGAGGGAGGAGATGAGCAGTTCTTC. It yields the protein CAIRQREGGDEQFF.

The V call is TRBV12-5, the J call TRBJ1-1, with D perhaps matching TRBD1 (5 bases). Looked up from germline, CDR1 is LGHNT and CDR2 is FRNRAP. This CDR3 comprises 15 residues. Trimming removed 8 bases from V and 0 bases from J, with 16 bases in between. The CDR3 protein is CASRRGPGLNTEAFF. DNA for the CDR3: TGTGCTAGTCGCCGGGGACCGGGTCTGAACACTGAAGCTTTCTTT.

This clonotype was observed a few times. This chain uses TRBV4-3 with TRBJ2-6; D is perhaps TRBD1 (6 bases). V was clipped by 4 bases and J by 0 bases, with 10 bases between them. CDR3 size: 16 residues. Germline V lookup: CDR1 LGHNA, CDR2 YSLEER. The CDR3 DNA sequence: TGCGCCAGCAGCCTGGACAGTTTCTCTGGGGCCAACGTCCTGACTTTC. This translates into CASSLDSFSGANVLTF.

This chain uses TRBV12-3 or TRBV12-4 with TRBJ2-7, with 8 bases matching TRBD1. After removal of 3 bases from V and 1 base from J, the junction contained 11 bases not matched to a gene. The CDR3 contains 17 residues. The CDR3 reads CASSFRGSGQVSYEQYF. CDR3 bases: TGTGCCAGCAGTTTCCGGGGGTCGGGACAGGTATCCTACGAGCAGTACTTC.

This clonotype was picked up a small number of times. The J gene is TRBJ2-7, the V gene TRBV5-1, with a weak D call TRBD2 (6 bases). Germline V lookup: CDR1 SGHRS, CDR2 YFSETQ. V was pared by 0 bases and J by 3 bases, with 16 bases between. The CDR3 covers 16 residues. CDR3 residues: CASSLDPGVFFYEQYF. DNA of the CDR3: TGCGCCAGCAGCTTGGATCCGGGGGTTTTCTTCTACGAGCAGTACTTC.

The chain links TRBV27 to TRBJ1-2; D ambiguous. The V end lost 4 bases, the J end lost 8 bases, and 14 bases lay between the germline ends. Per the germline V gene, CDR1 is MNHEY and CDR2 is SMNVEV (reference sequence). This CDR3 spans 13 amino acids. The CDR3 loop reads CASSSPGRRGYTF. CDR3 DNA sequence: TGTGCCAGCAGTTCTCCAGGCCGGAGGGGCTACACCTTC.

The chain has TRBV5-1 and TRBJ2-5; the D is unclear. The ends were cut back, 0 bases at V and 7 bases at J, with 10 bases in the middle. This CDR3 is built from 13 residues. Germline CDR1 and CDR2: SGHRS and YFSETQ. CDR3 loop: CASSLVIAGTQYF. CDR3 sequence (DNA): TGCGCCAGCAGCTTGGTGATAGCTGGGACCCAGTACTTC.

V is TRBV18 and J is TRBJ1-1; the match to TRBD1 covers 11 bases. The CDR3 covers 16 residues. Losses at the gene ends were 3 bases for V and 4 bases for J; bases not matched to a gene: 7. Germline V gene lookup returns CDR1 KGHSH and CDR2 LQKENI. In DNA, the CDR3 is TGTGCCAGCTCACCCGGACAGGGGGCGGGTAGCACTGAAGCTTTCTTT. It specifies CASSPGQGAGSTEAFF.

This clonotype was counted many times. This chain connects TRBV12-3 or TRBV12-4 to TRBJ1-1; D is possibly TRBD1 (6 bases). The V and J ends lost 6 bases and 5 bases respectively, with 28 bases between them. This CDR3 contains 18 residues. The CDR3 spells CASRHDRAQGSVWTEAFF. CDR3 DNA: TGTGCCAGCAGACATGATCGGGCCCAGGGGAGTGTTTGGACTGAAGCTTTCTTT.